Listed below are T cell receptor beta chains from one sample, sequenced in a study of T cell responses to AZD1222 COVID-19 vaccine. Some clones are missing from TCRdb's copy, which holds only in-frame ones; the method was immunoSEQ multiplex PCR. The top ten clones hold around 0.99% of a sample with fewer than 200,000 clones, 87% of them seen once. The starting material was peripheral blood, obtained 28 days after the second AZD1222 dose. The receptor source for this set is an adult who received the AZD1222 COVID-19 vaccine. The CDR3 runs from the conserved cysteine through the conserved F or W. A D gene is named only where the DNA matches it firmly. Expanded clones get a size class; other rows say once, few or many, or leave the size out.

DNA	CDR3	J	V	size	D
TGTGCCTGGAGAGCCGACAGCCAGGGGACCCAGTACTTC	CAWRADSQGTQYF	TRBJ2-5	TRBV30	-	-
TGTGCCAGCAGTATCCCTAGGGGGCTGTACGAGCAGTACTTC	CASSIPRGLYEQYF	TRBJ2-7	TRBV7-2	few	TRBD1
TGTGCCACCAGTCCGGGACAGGAATATCAGCCCCAGCATTTT	CATSPGQEYQPQHF	TRBJ1-5	TRBV15	-	TRBD1
TGTGCCAGCAGCTCGGGTGGGGGGCTCTCCTACAATGAGCAGTTCTTC	CASSSGGGLSYNEQFF	TRBJ2-1	TRBV5-6	-	-
TGTGCCAGCACCTGGGAGGCAGGGCATCAGCCCCAGCATTTT	CASTWEAGHQPQHF	TRBJ1-5	TRBV6-5	-	-
TGTGCCAGTAGTTGGGAGGGTGGCGGCAATCAGCCCCAGCATTTT	CASSWEGGGNQPQHF	TRBJ1-5	TRBV19	-	-
TGTGCCAGCAGTATGATAGCGGGGGGGGTCACAGATACGCAGTATTTT	CASSMIAGGVTDTQYF	TRBJ2-3	TRBV28	-	TRBD2
TGTGCCTGGAGCCCCGGCTTCTATGGCTACACCTTC	CAWSPGFYGYTF	TRBJ1-2	TRBV30	-	-
TGTGCCAGCAGCAAGACGACAGGGACTCAGCCCCAGCATTTT	CASSKTTGTQPQHF	TRBJ1-5	TRBV6-5	-	TRBD1
TGTGCCAGCAGCCAAGAAGGGAGATCTGGAAACACCATATATTTT	CASSQEGRSGNTIYF	TRBJ1-3	TRBV4-2	-	-
TGCGCCAGCAGCTCCAACCCGGGTGGGGGTTTTTTCCTCACCTTC	CASSSNPGGGFFLTF	TRBJ1-2	TRBV5-1	-	-
TGTGCCAGCAGCGTAGAACCAGCGGGGGGGATTGAGCAGTTCTTC	CASSVEPAGGIEQFF	TRBJ2-1	TRBV9	-	TRBD2
TGTGCCTGGAGTGTGGGGGGACACTCCTACGAGCAGTACTTC	CAWSVGGHSYEQYF	TRBJ2-7	TRBV30	once	-
TGTGCCAGCAGCCAAGATCGCCGCGCGGGGGGAGGCGAGCAGTACTTC	CASSQDRRAGGGEQYF	TRBJ2-7	TRBV3-1/TRBV3-2	-	TRBD2
TGTGCCGGTCGGGCAAGTAACAACTATGGCTACACCTTC	CAGRASNNYGYTF	TRBJ1-2	TRBV19	-	-
TGTGCCACCAGCAGAGAGCCAGCGAACTATGGCTACACCTTC	CATSREPANYGYTF	TRBJ1-2	TRBV15	-	-
TGTGCCAGCAGCAAAGCGTCGGACTTTAATCAGCCCCAGCATTTT	CASSKASDFNQPQHF	TRBJ1-5	TRBV21-1	-	-
TGTGCCAGCGGGCCCATCAGGGATTGGTTGCCCCAGCATTTT	CASGPIRDWLPQHF	TRBJ1-5	TRBV21-1	-	-
TGCGCCAGCAGCCAAGGGGGGACTTTCAATACGCAGTATTTT	CASSQGGTFNTQYF	TRBJ2-3	TRBV4-3	-	-
TGTGCCAGCAGCGCCCAGGGGGAGACCCAGTACTTC	CASSAQGETQYF	TRBJ2-5	TRBV6-5	few	-
TGTGCCTGGAGTGTATCGCAGAGCTATCAGCCCCAGCATTTT	CAWSVSQSYQPQHF	TRBJ1-5	TRBV30	-	-
TGTGCCAGCAGCCAAGCCCTTTACCGTGACTATGGCTACACCTTC	CASSQALYRDYGYTF	TRBJ1-2	TRBV14	-	-
TGTGCCAGCAGTTACTCTGCGCCCGTGGGCAATCAGCCCCAGCATTTT	CASSYSAPVGNQPQHF	TRBJ1-5	TRBV6-2/TRBV6-3	-	-
TGCGCCAGCAGCTTGGCACCCGGGGACGTGGGCACTGAAGCTTTCTTT	CASSLAPGDVGTEAFF	TRBJ1-1	TRBV5-1	-	-
TGTGCCAGCAGCTTAATAGGAGGACGGTCGGGACAGGGGGCCTATGGCTACACCTTC	CASSLIGGRSGQGAYGYTF	TRBJ1-2	TRBV7-9	-	TRBD1
TGTGCCAGCAGCCCCCGGACAGGGGCCCACAATGAGCAGTTCTTC	CASSPRTGAHNEQFF	TRBJ2-1	TRBV7-7	-	TRBD1
TGCGCCAGCAGCCAAGACTTGGGAACGGAAACCTACGAGCAGTACTTC	CASSQDLGTETYEQYF	TRBJ2-7	TRBV4-1	-	-
TGTGCCAGCAGCTTCGACGGAGGGAGTGAGCAGTTCTTC	CASSFDGGSEQFF	TRBJ2-1	TRBV7-9	-	-
TGTGCCAGCAGTGAATTCGGACTGGTCGATAGCACAGATACGCAGTATTTT	CASSEFGLVDSTDTQYF	TRBJ2-3	TRBV6-1	few	-
TGTGCCAGCAGCGTAGGGGCAGCGGGGCCCCTCTATGGCTACACCTTC	CASSVGAAGPLYGYTF	TRBJ1-2	TRBV9	-	-
TGTGCCAGCAGTTTAACACCCCAAGAGACCCAGTACTTC	CASSLTPQETQYF	TRBJ2-5	TRBV12-3/TRBV12-4	-	-
TGTGCCAGCACGTCGTTCCAGGGAGGGACTGAAGCTTTCTTT	CASTSFQGGTEAFF	TRBJ1-1	TRBV6-5	-	-
TGTGCCATCAGCCTGAGCGGCAATGAGCAGTTCTTC	CAISLSGNEQFF	TRBJ2-1	TRBV10-3	-	-
TGTGCCAGCAGTTTTAGGCGGGCCCTCCGGACTTTCTTT	CASSFRRALRTFF	TRBJ1-1	TRBV12-3/TRBV12-4	-	-
TGCGCCAGCACCACTAGCGGGGGCCGAAACCAAGAGACCCAGTACTTC	CASTTSGGRNQETQYF	TRBJ2-5	TRBV10-1	-	TRBD2
TGTGCCAGCAGCTCCAGCTTGACCGGGGAGCTGTTTTTT	CASSSSLTGELFF	TRBJ2-2	TRBV11-3	-	-
TGTGCCAGCAGCGGGGGTTTTGGGGCCGGGGAGCTGTTTTTT	CASSGGFGAGELFF	TRBJ2-2	TRBV11-3	-	-
TGTGCCAGCAGCTCTCGGACAGCGAGAAACTATGGCTACACCTTC	CASSSRTARNYGYTF	TRBJ1-2	TRBV9	-	-
TGTGCCACCGCCCGTGGAGGGGCCTACGAGCAGTACTTC	CATARGGAYEQYF	TRBJ2-7	TRBV19	-	-
TGTGCCAGCAGCTCCCACCGCTACGAGCAGTACTTC	CASSSHRYEQYF	TRBJ2-7	TRBV7-9	-	-
TGTGCCTGGGGGGAAGGAGGTGGAACTGAAGCTTTCTTT	CAWGEGGGTEAFF	TRBJ1-1	TRBV30	-	-
TGTGCCAGCAGTTACGCCCCCCTAGGGGACAGGGAGCTGTTTTTT	CASSYAPLGDRELFF	TRBJ2-2	TRBV6-2/TRBV6-3	-	-
TGTGCCAGCAGGACAGGTGGCTACTACGAGCAGTACTTC	CASRTGGYYEQYF	TRBJ2-7	TRBV7-2	-	-
TGCGCCAGCAGCTCCGGACAGGGGGCGCGGGGAGCTTTCTTT	CASSSGQGARGAFF	TRBJ1-1	TRBV5-1	-	TRBD1
TGTGCCAGCAGCGTAGGCCTCAGGGAGGGACGAGAGACCCAGTACTTC	CASSVGLREGRETQYF	TRBJ2-5	TRBV9	-	TRBD2